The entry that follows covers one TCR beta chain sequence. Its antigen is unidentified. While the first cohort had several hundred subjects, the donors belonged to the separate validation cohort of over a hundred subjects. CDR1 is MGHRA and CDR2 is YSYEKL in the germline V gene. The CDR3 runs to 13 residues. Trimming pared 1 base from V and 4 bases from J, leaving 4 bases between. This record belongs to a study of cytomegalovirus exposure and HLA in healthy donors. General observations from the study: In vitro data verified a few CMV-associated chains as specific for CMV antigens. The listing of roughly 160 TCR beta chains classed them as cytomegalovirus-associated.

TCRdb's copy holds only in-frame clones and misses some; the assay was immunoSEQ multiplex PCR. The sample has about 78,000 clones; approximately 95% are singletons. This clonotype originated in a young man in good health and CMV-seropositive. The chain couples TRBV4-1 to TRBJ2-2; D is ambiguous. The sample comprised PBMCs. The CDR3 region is CASSQVSTGELFF. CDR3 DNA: TGCGCCAGCAGCCAAGTCTCCACCGGGGAGCTGTTTTTT.